This T cell receptor beta chain emerged from a study of regulatory T cells in long-lasting Graves disease. Trimming cost V 2 bases and J 2 bases, with 15 bases left between them. Germline values: CDR1 SGHAT, CDR2 FQNNGV. This CDR3 is built from 17 residues. This clonotype has at least ten counts. The target antigen is unknown. Arm-PCR with iRepertoire HTBI primers amplified the CDR3 regions for these TCR beta libraries. MiXCR was run by TCRdb on the multiplex PCR reads, yielding one entry per CDR3 protein. The sample holds about 420,000 distinct CDR3 sequences, about a sixth seen once. As to time point: newly diagnosed GD, antithyroid drugs for less than 3 months. There was RNA extracted from PBMCs, and the TCR library was made from it. General study results and limits: The TCR repertoire of persistent Graves' patients was less diverse than that of newly diagnosed ones.

These data are also associated with another study on T cells in Graves' hyperthyroidism and ophthalmopathy.

The sample was peripheral blood mononuclear cells (PBMCs), taken at new diagnosis, from a patient treated with antithyroid drugs. This clonotype was sampled from a woman aged 18-29 years with Graves disease. This chain joins TRBV11-2 and TRBJ2-2; tentatively, D is TRBD1 (6 bases). CDR3 in amino acids: CASSLRGGSGNTGELFF. The CDR3 DNA reads TGTGCCAGCAGCTTAAGAGGGGGTTCGGGAAACACCGGGGAGCTGTTTTTT.